Listed below are T cell receptor beta chains from one sample, sequenced in a study of blood T cell repertoires in COVID-19. Repertoires were generated with immunoSEQ multiplex PCR, while TCRdb's copy carries only in-frame clones and drops some. Among more than 9,500 clones listed, more than 90% were seen once. The sequencing input was peripheral blood. These receptors were collected from a man aged 70-80 years with active COVID-19. Both conserved end residues are trimmed from each CDR3.

TRBJ2-7,TRBV4-1,ASSQVGLARNEQY
TRBJ2-2,TRBV3-1/TRBV3-2,ASSQVSLRTGELF
TRBJ1-1,TRBV4-1,ASSQVMWKGQGATEAF
TRBJ2-3,TRBV5-6,ASSFWAGGATDTQY
TRBJ1-2,TRBV19,ASSGQGGGYGYT
TRBJ1-2,TRBV1,TSSQQGANYGYT
TRBJ2-5,TRBV7-2,ASSQGLARQETQY
TRBJ1-1,TRBV18,ASSPPPGRTEAF
TRBJ2-3,TRBV9,ASSVSGTNSYTQY
TRBJ2-7,TRBV28,ASSPGGGYEQY
TRBJ2-2,TRBV6-1,ASSEAGDTGELF
TRBJ2-5,TRBV5-1,ASSLVGTSEETQY
TRBJ2-7,TRBV12-3/TRBV12-4,ASSLPVSEQY
TRBJ1-4,TRBV10-3,AIGGGGTNEKLF
TRBJ2-7,TRBV3-1/TRBV3-2,ASSQTHEQY
TRBJ2-1,TRBV6-5,ASSQGGLDNEQF
TRBJ2-3,TRBV30,AWGLAGPDTQY
TRBJ1-1,TRBV6-5,ASSSDRTFMNTEAF
TRBJ2-1,TRBV6-5,ASTSSGSYNEQF
TRBJ1-3,TRBV5-1,ASSFEGSSGNTIY
TRBJ1-1,TRBV4-2,ASSREGAGGTEAF
TRBJ2-3,TRBV21-1,ASSASGTVTDTQY
TRBJ2-2,TRBV7-2,ASSLALIAEMDGGELF
TRBJ1-6,TRBV18,ASSPGQAEPLH
TRBJ2-1,TRBV5-1,ASSLAGTGGDEQF
TRBJ2-2,TRBV2,ASRTPGQGVTGELF
TRBJ2-1,TRBV20-1,SASSSGVYNEQF
TRBJ1-2,TRBV4-1,ASSQPQGAGNYGYT
TRBJ2-3,TRBV6-5,ASSRDRGRTDTQY
TRBJ1-3,TRBV14,ASSQQHSSGNTIY
TRBJ1-3,TRBV7-2,ASSPRWSSGNTIY
TRBJ1-5,TRBV7-8,ASSLTGQPQH
TRBJ1-3,TRBV6-5,ASRPGTGANTIY
TRBJ1-1,TRBV6-1,ASSDRYTEAF
TRBJ1-5,TRBV5-1,ASSLEGGVSQPQH
TRBJ2-1,TRBV29-1,SVERVRGQNEQF
TRBJ1-4,TRBV5-4,ASSLMGQGAATNEKLF
TRBJ1-1,TRBV6-5,ASRAAGAMNTEAF
TRBJ1-5,TRBV9,ASSVEDYQPQH
TRBJ2-1,TRBV29-1,SGTGIGRSSYNEQF
TRBJ2-7,TRBV6-2/TRBV6-3,ASSQTASYEQY
TRBJ2-7,TRBV5-1,ASSPDRTYEQY
TRBJ1-3,TRBV2,ATRAGPGNTIY
TRBJ2-1,TRBV7-3,ASSSDRATYNEQF
TRBJ1-5,TRBV4-1,ASSLEPGVNQPQH
TRBJ1-2,TRBV10-3,AISTTGKSISGYT
TRBJ1-2,TRBV6-5,AIRQGSYGYT
TRBJ2-6,TRBV6-5,ASSRREAGANVLT
TRBJ2-1,TRBV28,VTTSGTGGTNEQF
TRBJ2-7,TRBV3-1/TRBV3-2,ASSPAPGESYEQY
TRBJ1-4,TRBV7-9,ASSLEAGEKLF
TRBJ1-1,TRBV6-5,ASRYYRENTEAF
TRBJ2-3,TRBV15,ATSRDRFTDTQY
TRBJ2-3,TRBV3-1/TRBV3-2,ASRRLAGGPGTQY
TRBJ2-3,TRBV9,ASSVEVGGPGTDTQY
TRBJ1-1,TRBV2,ASRPGQGAVAEAF
TRBJ2-3,TRBV13,ASSRTSGRVGTDTQY
TRBJ2-7,TRBV5-8,ASSLAGTITYEQY